The source of this T cell receptor beta chain is a study of blood T cell repertoires in COVID-19. Overall study: Material from acute and convalescent COVID-19 was sourced from the United States, Italy and Spain.

The CDR3 extends over 15 amino acids. With V trimmed by 4 bases and J by 6 bases, 12 bases remained unmatched. Germline loops: CDR1 SGHKS, CDR2 YYEKEE (reference sequence). Per the authors' pipeline: It was from reference gene primer amplification that nucleated cell counts were estimated. Libraries were prepared by immunoSEQ multiplex PCR; TCRdb keeps only in-frame clonotypes and omits some of them. The V and J calls and the clone size are those of that table, but D and trimming were determined from the DNA. Of over 55,000 clones in the sample, 80% to 90% were seen once. The source of this sequence is a human donor in a cohort sampled during active COVID-19. The rearrangement uses TRBV5-5 and TRBJ2-7, with 8 bases that match TRBD1. Material for sequencing was peripheral blood. CDR3 bases: TGTGCCAGCAGCCCCGGGACAGGTTATCTATCCGAGCAGTACTTC. Its translation is CASSPGTGYLSEQYF.